The 18 T cell receptor beta chains in this list originate from one sample, sequenced in a study of cytotoxic CD8 clonotypes in ibrutinib-treated CLL. Data came from immunoSEQ multiplex PCR; TCRdb stores just in-frame clones and leaves some out. This table has 250,000 to 350,000 clones, roughly four fifths appearing once. Source: PBMCs, taken at disease progression, from a patient treated with ibrutinib. All receptors come from a human donor with chronic lymphocytic leukemia.

The chain links TRBV18 to TRBJ1-2; 8 nucleotides agree with TRBD1. The CDR3 has 13 amino acids. Germline trimming cut 3 bases from V and 3 bases from J; bases unmatched to any gene: 0. Germline V gives CDR1 KGHSH, CDR2 LQKENI. CDR3 amino acids: CASSPTGDYGYTF. The CDR3 DNA follows: TGTGCCAGCTCACCGACAGGGGACTATGGCTACACCTTC.

The J gene is TRBJ2-3, the V gene TRBV4-1; D may be TRBD1 (5 bases). Trimming pared 3 bases from V and 8 bases from J, leaving 24 bases between. CDR1 MGHRA and CDR2 YSYEKL come from the germline V gene. This CDR3 is 17 amino acids long. In DNA form, the CDR3 reads TGCGCCAGCAGCCAGGGGCTCCCCTCAACACAGATTTCTACGCAGTATTTT. Protein: CASSQGLPSTQISTQYF.

This rearrangement joins TRBV5-1 to TRBJ2-1; maybe TRBD2 (5 bases). Deletions cut 0 bases from V and 7 bases from J, with 11 bases between. From germline, CDR1 is SGHRS and CDR2 YFSETQ. This CDR3 region has 14 residues. The CDR3 nucleotides read TGCGCCAGCAGCTTGGAGGTAGCGTGGAATGAGCAGTTCTTC. Its protein product is CASSLEVAWNEQFF.

This chain connects TRBV27 to TRBJ2-1; D may be TRBD1 (6 bases). The CDR3 length is 16 residues. Trimming pared 5 bases from V and 7 bases from J, leaving 21 bases between. Germline lookup yields CDR1 MNHEY and CDR2 SMNVEV (reference sequence). The CDR3 DNA reads TGTGCCAGCAGTCTCCCAGGGGAGCGGTCGGGTAATGAGCAGTTCTTC. It codes for CASSLPGERSGNEQFF.

This clone came up a few times. This chain joins TRBV7-7 and TRBJ2-1; tentatively, D is TRBD2 (6 bases). CDR3 length equals 13 residues. CDR1 and CDR2 (germline): SSHAT, FNYEAQ (reference sequence). Trimming shortened V by 2 bases and J by 4 bases, and 6 bases separated the two germline ends. CDR3 in DNA: TGTGCCAGCAGCTTACGGGGGTACAATGAGCAGTTCTTC. Translating it yields CASSLRGYNEQFF.

The rearrangement joins TRBV5-1 to TRBJ1-4; D gene ambiguous. This CDR3 has 12 amino acids. Trimming stripped 6 bases from V and 7 bases from J, with 10 bases between. The germline gives CDR1 SGHRS, CDR2 YFSETQ. For the CDR3, the DNA is TGCGCCAGCACTAACCGAGGTGAAAAACTGTTTTTT. Encoded protein: CASTNRGEKLFF.

V gene TRBV6-5 combines with J gene TRBJ2-7; perhaps TRBD1 as D (5 bases). The CDR3 is made up of 16 amino acids. Germline-derived CDR1 and CDR2 are MNHEY and SVGAGI. V gave up 1 base and J gave up 7 bases, with 20 bases separating them. The CDR3 coding sequence is TGTGCCAGCAGTTACTTCCCGGCAGGGTCCGCCTGGGAGCAGTACTTC. This sequence encodes CASSYFPAGSAWEQYF.

This chain connects TRBV29-1 to TRBJ1-2; D is unresolved. The CDR3 is 13 residues long. V lost 6 bases and J 3 bases, leaving 14 bases between the germline ends. Germline lookup yields CDR1 SQVTM and CDR2 ANQGSEA. In DNA form, the CDR3 reads TGCAGCGTCCTGAAGGACGACGACTATGGCTACACCTTC. As protein: CSVLKDDDYGYTF. Filled out from reference TRBV29-1 and TRBJ1-2, the complete variable domain reads SAVISQKPSRDICQRGTSLTIQCQVDSQVTMMFWYRQQPGQSLTLIATANQGSEATYESGFVIDKFPISRPNLTFSTLTVSNMSPEDSSIYLCSVLKDDDYGYTFGSGTRLTVV.

This sequence joins TRBV4-3 and TRBJ2-5; D unresolved. The CDR3 is made up of 13 amino acids. Germline V gene data show CDR1 as LGHNA and CDR2 as YSLEER. V lost 0 bases, J lost 4 bases, and 6 bases lay in between. The CDR3 loop is CASSQESGETQYF. The DNA of the CDR3 is TGCGCCAGCAGCCAAGAAAGTGGAGAGACCCAGTACTTC.

The table lists this clone with a count of one. J is TRBJ2-4 and V is TRBV10-2; 8 bases map to TRBD1. V lost 6 bases, J lost 1 base, and 11 bases stayed unmatched. CDR3 size: 17 residues. Germline assignment: CDR1 WSHSY and CDR2 SAAADI. This CDR3 is CASSLTTGGMAKNIQYF. The CDR3 nucleotides read TGCGCCAGCAGCCTCACTACAGGGGGGATGGCCAAAAACATTCAGTACTTC.

This chain uses TRBV7-8 with TRBJ2-1; 9 bases map to TRBD1. V shed 5 bases, J shed 4 bases, and the junction held 9 bases outside the gene matches. The CDR3 has 16 amino acids. Germline CDR1 reads SGHVS; CDR2 reads FQNEAQ. This chain's CDR3 is CASSHRTGATYNEQFF. In DNA form, the CDR3 reads TGTGCCAGCAGCCACCGGACAGGGGCTACGTACAATGAGCAGTTCTTC.

This sequence joins TRBV7-8 and TRBJ2-7; the match to TRBD1 covers 8 bases. Per the germline V gene, CDR1 is SGHVS and CDR2 is FQNEAQ. This CDR3 has 16 residues. Losses at the gene ends were 1 base for V and 0 bases for J; bases not matched to a gene: 5. Here the CDR3 DNA reads TGTGCCAGCAGCTTAGTCAGGGGGCCTGTCTCCTACGAGCAGTACTTC. It encodes CASSLVRGPVSYEQYF.

This chain links TRBV7-3 with TRBJ2-1, with D perhaps TRBD1 or TRBD2 (5 bases each). Germline CDR1 is SGHTA and CDR2 is FQGTGA. The germline V and J ends were trimmed by 0 bases and 12 bases, with 24 bases remaining between them. The CDR3 length is 17 residues. CDR3 DNA sequence: TGTGCCAGCAGCTTAACAGGGTTACTAGGGGTAAAACGTATGCAGTTCTTC. Translating gives CASSLTGLLGVKRMQFF.

The J gene is TRBJ2-6, the V gene TRBV4-1; D gene uncertain. Trimming removed 1 base at V and 2 bases at J, with 9 bases between. Looked up from germline, CDR1 is MGHRA and CDR2 is YSYEKL. This CDR3 is 16 amino acids long. CDR3 DNA: TGCGCCAGCAGCCAAGGGTGGGTTACTGGGGCCAACGTCCTGACTTTC. Translated, it gives CASSQGWVTGANVLTF.

The chain couples TRBV6-1 to TRBJ2-5; no definite D call. Germline V gives CDR1 MNHNS, CDR2 SASEGT. The CDR3 has 14 residues. Deletions cut 5 bases from V and 5 bases from J, with 15 bases between. The DNA of the CDR3 is TGTGCCAGCAGTATTGGGGTGGGTCGGGAGACCCAGTACTTC. It is translated as CASSIGVGRETQYF.

This clone was recorded only once. The genes are TRBV15 and TRBJ2-7; perhaps TRBD1 as D (5 bases). V was pared by 1 base and J by 5 bases, with 12 bases between. The CDR3 covers 14 residues. Per germline, CDR1 LNHNV and CDR2 YYDKDF (reference sequence). The CDR3 sequence is CATSRGQGFDEQYF. CDR3 in DNA: TGTGCCACCAGCAGAGGGCAGGGTTTTGACGAGCAGTACTTC.

The V and J genes are TRBV9 and TRBJ2-3; 10 bases are a match to TRBD1. The CDR3 is made up of 14 amino acids. Per the germline V gene, CDR1 is SGDLS and CDR2 is YYNGEE. Germline trimming cut 2 bases from V and 7 bases from J; bases unmatched to any gene: 4. CDR3 sequence reads: CASSVGQGRNTQYF. CDR3 DNA: TGTGCCAGCAGCGTGGGACAGGGGAGAAATACGCAGTATTTT.

The CDR3 sequence is CASSPGPGGGYTF. The CDR3 DNA is TGCGCCAGCAGCCCCGGCCCTGGGGGTGGCTACACCTTC. The V call is TRBV5-1, the J call TRBJ1-2, with a possible D match to TRBD1 (5 bases). Trimming removed 4 bases at V and 7 bases at J, with 14 bases between. This CDR3 is built from 13 residues. The germline gives CDR1 SGHRS, CDR2 YFSETQ.